This TCR beta chain was observed in a study of blood T cell repertoires in COVID-19. Produced via immunoSEQ multiplex PCR; TCRdb's table is partial and in-frame only. The sample carries around 310,000 clones, roughly 86% recorded once. This clone was detected only a few times. Deletions cut 6 bases from V and 0 bases from J, with 12 bases between. The CDR3 loop spans 15 amino acids. The V gene's germline CDR1 is SEHNR and CDR2 FQNEAQ (reference sequence). The rearrangement links TRBV7-9 to TRBJ1-3; a possible D gene is TRBD1 (6 bases). The TCR comes from a woman aged 25-40 years who had recovered from COVID-19. Material for sequencing was PBMCs or T cells enriched from blood (not recorded which). The CDR3 loop reads CASSKTGASGNTIYF. The CDR3 DNA reads TGTGCCAGCAGTAAGACAGGAGCCTCTGGAAACACCATATATTTT. Full variable domain (missing parts from reference TRBV7-9 and TRBJ1-3): DTGVSQNPRHKITKRGQNVTFRCDPISEHNRLYWYRQTLGQGPEFLTYFQNEAQLEKSRLLSDRFSAERPKGSFSTLEIQRTEQGDSAMYLCASSKTGASGNTIYFGEGSWLTVV.